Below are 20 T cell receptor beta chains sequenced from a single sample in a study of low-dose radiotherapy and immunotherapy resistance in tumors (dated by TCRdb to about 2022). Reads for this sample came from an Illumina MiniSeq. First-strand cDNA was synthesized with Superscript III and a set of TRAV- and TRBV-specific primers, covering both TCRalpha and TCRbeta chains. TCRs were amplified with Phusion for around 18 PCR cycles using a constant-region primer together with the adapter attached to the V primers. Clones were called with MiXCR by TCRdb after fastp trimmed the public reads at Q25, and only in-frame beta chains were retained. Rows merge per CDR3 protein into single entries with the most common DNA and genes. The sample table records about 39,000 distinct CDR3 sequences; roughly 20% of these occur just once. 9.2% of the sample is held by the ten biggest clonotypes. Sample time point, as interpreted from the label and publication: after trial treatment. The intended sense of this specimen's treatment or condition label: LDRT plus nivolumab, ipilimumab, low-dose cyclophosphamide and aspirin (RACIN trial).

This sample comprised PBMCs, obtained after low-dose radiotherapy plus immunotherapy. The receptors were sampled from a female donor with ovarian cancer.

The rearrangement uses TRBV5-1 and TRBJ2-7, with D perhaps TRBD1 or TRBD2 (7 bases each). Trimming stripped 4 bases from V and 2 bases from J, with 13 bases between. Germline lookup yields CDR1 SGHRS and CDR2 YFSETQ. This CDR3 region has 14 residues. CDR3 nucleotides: TGCGCCAGCAGCCCAGGGGGGGAGACCTACGAGCAGTACGTC. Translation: CASSPGGETYEQYV.

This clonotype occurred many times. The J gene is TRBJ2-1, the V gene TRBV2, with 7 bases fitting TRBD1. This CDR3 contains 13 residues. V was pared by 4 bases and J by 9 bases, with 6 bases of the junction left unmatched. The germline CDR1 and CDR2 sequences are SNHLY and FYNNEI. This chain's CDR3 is CASSAGGNGEQFF. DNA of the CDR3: TGTGCCAGCAGTGCAGGGGGAAATGGTGAGCAGTTCTTC.

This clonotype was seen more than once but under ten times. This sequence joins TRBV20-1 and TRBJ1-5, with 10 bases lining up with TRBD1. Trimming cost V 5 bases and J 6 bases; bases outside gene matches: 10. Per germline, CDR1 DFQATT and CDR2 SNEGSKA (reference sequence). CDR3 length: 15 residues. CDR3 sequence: CSAGGGQGISQPQHF. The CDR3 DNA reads TGCAGTGCTGGGGGGGGACAGGGGATTAGTCAGCCCCAGCATTTT.

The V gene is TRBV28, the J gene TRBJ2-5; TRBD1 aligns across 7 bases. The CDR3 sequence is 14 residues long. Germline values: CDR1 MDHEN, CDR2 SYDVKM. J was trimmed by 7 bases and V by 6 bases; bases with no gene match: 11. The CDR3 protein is CASSSTQGVGTQYF. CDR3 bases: TGTGCCAGCAGCTCCACCCAGGGGGTAGGGACCCAGTACTTC.

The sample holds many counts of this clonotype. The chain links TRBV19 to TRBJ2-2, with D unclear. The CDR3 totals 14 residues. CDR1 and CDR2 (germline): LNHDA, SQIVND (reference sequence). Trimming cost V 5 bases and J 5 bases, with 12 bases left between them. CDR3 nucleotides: TGTGCCAGTAGTCCCGGACGGACGACCGGGGAGCTGTTTTTT. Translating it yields CASSPGRTTGELFF.

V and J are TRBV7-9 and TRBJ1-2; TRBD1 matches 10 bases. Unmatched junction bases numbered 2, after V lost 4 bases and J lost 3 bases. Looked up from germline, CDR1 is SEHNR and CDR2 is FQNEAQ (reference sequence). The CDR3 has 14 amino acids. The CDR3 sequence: CASSSGQGDYGYTF. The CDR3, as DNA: TGTGCCAGCAGCTCAGGACAGGGGGACTATGGCTACACCTTC.

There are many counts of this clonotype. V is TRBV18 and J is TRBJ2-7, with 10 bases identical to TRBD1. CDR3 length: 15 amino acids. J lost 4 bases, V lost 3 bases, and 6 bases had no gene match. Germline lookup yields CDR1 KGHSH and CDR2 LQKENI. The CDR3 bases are TGTGCCAGCTCACCCCGAGACAGGGGGCGTTACGAGCAGTACTTC. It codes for CASSPRDRGRYEQYF. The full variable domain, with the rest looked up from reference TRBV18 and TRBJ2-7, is NAGVMQNPRHLVRRRGQEARLRCSPMKGHSHVYWYRQLPEEGLKFMVYLQKENIIDESGMPKERFSAEFPKEGPSILRIQQVVRGDSAAYFCASSPRDRGRYEQYFGPGTRLTVT.

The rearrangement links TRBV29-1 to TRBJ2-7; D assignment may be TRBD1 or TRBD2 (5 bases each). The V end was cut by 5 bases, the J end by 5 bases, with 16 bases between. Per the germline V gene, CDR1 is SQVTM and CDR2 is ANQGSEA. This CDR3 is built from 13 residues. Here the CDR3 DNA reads TGCAGCGTTCGTACGGGACCGACGAACGAGCAGTACTTC. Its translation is CSVRTGPTNEQYF.

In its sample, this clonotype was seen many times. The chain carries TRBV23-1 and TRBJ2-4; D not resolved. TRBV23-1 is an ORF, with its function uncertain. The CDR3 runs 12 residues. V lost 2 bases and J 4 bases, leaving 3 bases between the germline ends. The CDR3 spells CASSQQKNIQYF. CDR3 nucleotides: TGCGCCAGCAGTCAACAGAAAAACATTCAGTACTTC.

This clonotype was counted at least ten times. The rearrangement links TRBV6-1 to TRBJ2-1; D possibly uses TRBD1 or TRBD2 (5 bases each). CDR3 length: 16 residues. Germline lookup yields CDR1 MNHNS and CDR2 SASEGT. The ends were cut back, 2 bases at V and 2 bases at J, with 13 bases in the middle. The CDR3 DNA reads TGTGCCAGCAGTGAATTGAGGGGAGTAGCCTACAATGAGCAGTTCTTC. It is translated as CASSELRGVAYNEQFF.

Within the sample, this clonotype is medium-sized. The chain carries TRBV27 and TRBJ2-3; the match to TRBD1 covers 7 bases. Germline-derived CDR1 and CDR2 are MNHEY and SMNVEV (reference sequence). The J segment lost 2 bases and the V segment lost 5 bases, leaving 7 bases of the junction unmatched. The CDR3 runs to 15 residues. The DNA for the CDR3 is TGTGCCAGCAGTACCAACAGGGGACCCACAGATACGCAGTATTTT. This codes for CASSTNRGPTDTQYF.

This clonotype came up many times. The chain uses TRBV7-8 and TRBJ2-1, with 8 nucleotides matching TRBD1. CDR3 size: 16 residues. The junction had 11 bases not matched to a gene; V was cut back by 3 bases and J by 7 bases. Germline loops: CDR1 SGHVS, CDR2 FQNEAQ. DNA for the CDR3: TGTGCCAGCAGCTTGGCCGGGACAGGCATAAGAAATGAGCAGTTCTTC. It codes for CASSLAGTGIRNEQFF.

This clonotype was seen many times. CDR3 DNA sequence: TGCAGCGTTGGCTGGCAGGGATCGACAGATACGCAGTATTTT. Translating it yields CSVGWQGSTDTQYF. The chain carries TRBV29-1 and TRBJ2-3; D is possibly TRBD1 (5 bases). The germline V gene has CDR1 SQVTM and CDR2 ANQGSEA. The CDR3 loop spans 14 amino acids. V lost 4 bases, J lost 3 bases, and 14 bases lay in between.

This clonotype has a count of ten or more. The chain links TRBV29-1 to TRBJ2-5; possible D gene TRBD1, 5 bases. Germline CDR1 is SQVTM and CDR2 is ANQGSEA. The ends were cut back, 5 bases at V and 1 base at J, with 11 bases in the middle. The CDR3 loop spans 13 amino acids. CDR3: CSVLTDFQETQYF. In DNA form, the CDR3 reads TGCAGCGTTTTGACAGATTTCCAAGAGACCCAGTACTTC.

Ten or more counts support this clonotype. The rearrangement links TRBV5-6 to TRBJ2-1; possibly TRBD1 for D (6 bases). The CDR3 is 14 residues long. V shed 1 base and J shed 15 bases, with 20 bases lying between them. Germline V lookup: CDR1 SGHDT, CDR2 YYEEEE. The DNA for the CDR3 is TGTGCCAGCAGCTTGAGAAAGAACAGGGTGGCTGTGTTCTTC. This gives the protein CASSLRKNRVAVFF.

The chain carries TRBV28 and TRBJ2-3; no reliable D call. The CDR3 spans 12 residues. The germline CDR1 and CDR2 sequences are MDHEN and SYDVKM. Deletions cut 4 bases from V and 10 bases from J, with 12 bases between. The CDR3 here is CASSSLGGPQYF. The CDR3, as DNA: TGTGCCAGCAGTTCGTTAGGCGGACCGCAGTATTTT.

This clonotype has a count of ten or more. As DNA, the CDR3 is TGTGCCATCAGTGAGTCGAGTCAGCGCTATGGCTACACCTTC. It yields the protein CAISESSQRYGYTF. The J gene is TRBJ1-2, the V gene TRBV10-3; D unclear. Germline V CDR1 and CDR2: ENHRY, SYGVKD. This CDR3 comprises 14 residues. V shed 0 bases and J shed 4 bases, with 9 bases lying between them.

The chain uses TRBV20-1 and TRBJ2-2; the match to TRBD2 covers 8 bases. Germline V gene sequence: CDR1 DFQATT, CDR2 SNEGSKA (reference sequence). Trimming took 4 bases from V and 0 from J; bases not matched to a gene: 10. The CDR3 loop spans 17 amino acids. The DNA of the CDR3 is TGCAGTGCTATAGCTCCCGGGACTAGTTCGAACACCGGGGAGCTGTTTTTT. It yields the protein CSAIAPGTSSNTGELFF.

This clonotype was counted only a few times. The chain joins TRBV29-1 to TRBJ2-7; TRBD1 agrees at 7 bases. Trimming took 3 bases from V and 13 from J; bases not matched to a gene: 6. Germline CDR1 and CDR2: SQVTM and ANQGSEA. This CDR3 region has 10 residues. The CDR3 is CSVDTGQRYF. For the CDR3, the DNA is TGCAGCGTTGATACGGGACAGCGATACTTC.

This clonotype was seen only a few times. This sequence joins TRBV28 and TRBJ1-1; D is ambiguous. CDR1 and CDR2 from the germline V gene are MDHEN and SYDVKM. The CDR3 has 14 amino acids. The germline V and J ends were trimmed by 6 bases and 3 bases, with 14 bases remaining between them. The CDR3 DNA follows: TGTGCCAGCAGCCTGGCACCCCGCGACACTGAAGCTTTCTTT. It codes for CASSLAPRDTEAFF.